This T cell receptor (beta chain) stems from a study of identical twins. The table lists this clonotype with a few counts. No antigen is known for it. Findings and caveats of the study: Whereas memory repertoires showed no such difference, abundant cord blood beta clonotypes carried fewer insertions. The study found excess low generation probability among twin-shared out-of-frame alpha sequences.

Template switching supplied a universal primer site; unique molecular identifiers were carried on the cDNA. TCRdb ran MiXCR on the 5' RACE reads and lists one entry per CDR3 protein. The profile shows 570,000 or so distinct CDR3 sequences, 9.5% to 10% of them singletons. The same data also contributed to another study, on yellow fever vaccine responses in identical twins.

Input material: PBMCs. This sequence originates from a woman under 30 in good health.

CDR3 nucleotide sequence: TGTGCCAGCAGCCGACCGGGCCAGGTGGGATGGAATACGCAGTATTTT. Residues: CASSRPGQVGWNTQYF. The J gene is TRBJ2-3, the V gene TRBV7-9; D remains unclear. In germline, CDR1 is SEHNR, CDR2 FQNEAQ (reference sequence). CDR3 size: 16 residues. Trimming removed 5 bases from V and 7 bases from J, with 22 bases in between.